This is a list of T cell receptor beta chains from one sample in a study of identical twins. TCRdb reprocessed the 5' RACE reads with MiXCR, giving one entry per CDR3 protein. The sample lists 500,000 or so distinct CDR3 sequences, about 13% occurring once. These same data were also listed under a study on yellow fever vaccine responses in identical twins.

The sequenced sample was CD4+ T cells sorted from blood. The receptors originated from a woman in her late teens or twenties in good health. Both conserved end residues are part of each CDR3. Each record gives: clone size, D gene, V gene, J gene, CDR3 DNA, CDR3 protein. A D gene is named only where the DNA matches it firmly. Expanded clones get a size class; other rows say once, few or many, or leave the size out.

clone size: -
D gene: -
V gene: TRBV6-5
J gene: TRBJ2-3
CDR3 DNA: TGTGCCAGCAGTTACGCTAGGCCCACAGATACGCAGTATTTT
CDR3 protein: CASSYARPTDTQYF

clone size: many
D gene: -
V gene: TRBV12-3/TRBV12-4
J gene: TRBJ2-5
CDR3 DNA: TGTGCCAGCAGCTTAGGGGGGGCCTGGGGGGAGACCCAGTACTTC
CDR3 protein: CASSLGGAWGETQYF

clone size: few
D gene: -
V gene: TRBV9
J gene: TRBJ1-1
CDR3 DNA: TGTGCCAGCAGCGCCCGTCGTGAGGTGACTGAAGCTTTCTTT
CDR3 protein: CASSARREVTEAFF

clone size: many
D gene: TRBD2
V gene: TRBV11-2
J gene: TRBJ2-7
CDR3 DNA: TGTGCCAGCAGGTTCGGGACTAGCGGGAGGGCCCACGGCGAGCAGTACTTC
CDR3 protein: CASRFGTSGRAHGEQYF

clone size: -
D gene: TRBD2
V gene: TRBV7-2
J gene: TRBJ2-3
CDR3 DNA: TGTGCCAGCAGCTTAGGCTCTAGCGGGGGGTCGAGGACAGATACGCAGTATTTT
CDR3 protein: CASSLGSSGGSRTDTQYF

clone size: -
D gene: -
V gene: TRBV4-2
J gene: TRBJ2-7
CDR3 DNA: TGTGCCAGCAGCCAAGCCAGCGGACCGCCCGGCCAGCAGTACTTC
CDR3 protein: CASSQASGPPGQQYF

clone size: -
D gene: -
V gene: TRBV4-2
J gene: TRBJ2-1
CDR3 DNA: TGTGCCAGCAGCCAAGATAGGGCGCGAGAGCAGTTCTTC
CDR3 protein: CASSQDRAREQFF

clone size: many
D gene: -
V gene: TRBV7-6
J gene: TRBJ2-7
CDR3 DNA: TGTGCCAGCAGCTTAGGGGGAGGGGGCATATACGAGCAGTACTTC
CDR3 protein: CASSLGGGGIYEQYF

clone size: few
D gene: TRBD2
V gene: TRBV10-3
J gene: TRBJ2-7
CDR3 DNA: TGTGCCATCAGTCTAGCGGGAAGAGCCTACGAGCAGTACTTC
CDR3 protein: CAISLAGRAYEQYF

clone size: -
D gene: -
V gene: TRBV7-2
J gene: TRBJ2-1
CDR3 DNA: TGTGCCAGCAGCAACGTCAATGAGCAGTTCTTC
CDR3 protein: CASSNVNEQFF

clone size: many
D gene: TRBD1
V gene: TRBV29-1
J gene: TRBJ2-7
CDR3 DNA: TGCAGCGCCATCCGGGACAGGGGTCACGAGCAGTACTTC
CDR3 protein: CSAIRDRGHEQYF

clone size: few
D gene: TRBD1
V gene: TRBV5-6
J gene: TRBJ2-1
CDR3 DNA: TGTGCCAGCAGCACACTGACAGGGTTGATTCACAATGAGCAGTTCTTC
CDR3 protein: CASSTLTGLIHNEQFF

clone size: few
D gene: TRBD1
V gene: TRBV28
J gene: TRBJ2-5
CDR3 DNA: TGTGCCAGCAGTCAATCCCGGGACAGGGGGAGAGGGACCCAGTACTTC
CDR3 protein: CASSQSRDRGRGTQYF

clone size: -
D gene: -
V gene: TRBV12-3/TRBV12-4
J gene: TRBJ2-1
CDR3 DNA: TGTGCCAGCAGTTTTTTTGGGTCTCAACCCTCCTACAATGAGCAGTTCTTC
CDR3 protein: CASSFFGSQPSYNEQFF

clone size: -
D gene: -
V gene: TRBV24-1
J gene: TRBJ2-7
CDR3 DNA: TGTGCCACCAGTGATTTTAAAGGTGGCAGGGCCGAAACCTACGAGCAGTACTTC
CDR3 protein: CATSDFKGGRAETYEQYF

clone size: few
D gene: TRBD2
V gene: TRBV3-1
J gene: TRBJ2-3
CDR3 DNA: TGTGCCAGCAGCCCGGAGCGGGGGGGAATTAGCACAGATACGCAGTATTTT
CDR3 protein: CASSPERGGISTDTQYF

clone size: many
D gene: TRBD1
V gene: TRBV6-1
J gene: TRBJ1-1
CDR3 DNA: TGTGCCAGCAGTCGGAACAGGGGCCCTGAAGCTTTCTTT
CDR3 protein: CASSRNRGPEAFF

clone size: once
D gene: -
V gene: TRBV30
J gene: TRBJ2-6
CDR3 DNA: TGTGCCTGGAGTGTAGGTGGGGCCAACGTCCTGACTTTC
CDR3 protein: CAWSVGGANVLTF

clone size: few
D gene: -
V gene: TRBV10-3
J gene: TRBJ1-2
CDR3 DNA: TGTGCCATCAGTGTCTCCGGGAAAGCGGGCGGCTACACCTTC
CDR3 protein: CAISVSGKAGGYTF

clone size: many
D gene: TRBD2
V gene: TRBV25-1
J gene: TRBJ2-7
CDR3 DNA: TGTGCCAGCAGTGAACCCCTAGCGGGAGACTACGAGCAGTACTTC
CDR3 protein: CASSEPLAGDYEQYF

clone size: few
D gene: -
V gene: TRBV7-9
J gene: TRBJ2-3
CDR3 DNA: TGTGCCAGCAGCTTAGGGTCATACGCAGATACGCAGTATTTT
CDR3 protein: CASSLGSYADTQYF

clone size: -
D gene: TRBD1
V gene: TRBV18
J gene: TRBJ2-1
CDR3 DNA: TGTGCCAGCTCACCGAGCGGACAGGCCTCCTACAATGAGCAGTTCTTC
CDR3 protein: CASSPSGQASYNEQFF

clone size: few
D gene: -
V gene: TRBV30
J gene: TRBJ2-1
CDR3 DNA: TGTGCCTGGGCGGAAGACAGCTACAATGAGCAGTTCTTC
CDR3 protein: CAWAEDSYNEQFF

clone size: few
D gene: TRBD2
V gene: TRBV7-2
J gene: TRBJ2-7
CDR3 DNA: TGTGCCAGCAGCTTGACTAGCGGGGACCTCTACGAGCAGTACTTC
CDR3 protein: CASSLTSGDLYEQYF

clone size: many
D gene: TRBD1
V gene: TRBV6-2/TRBV6-3
J gene: TRBJ2-1
CDR3 DNA: TGTGCCAGCAGTCCTCCCGGGACAGGGAACAATGAGCAGTTCTTC
CDR3 protein: CASSPPGTGNNEQFF

clone size: -
D gene: -
V gene: TRBV7-9
J gene: TRBJ2-3
CDR3 DNA: TGTGCCAGCAGCAAACGGACACCCTCCGGCACAGATACGCAGTATTTT
CDR3 protein: CASSKRTPSGTDTQYF

clone size: -
D gene: -
V gene: TRBV20-1
J gene: TRBJ2-5
CDR3 DNA: TGCAGCGCCCAAGGAGGGTACCGGGAGACCCAGTACTTC
CDR3 protein: CSAQGGYRETQYF

clone size: -
D gene: -
V gene: TRBV21-1
J gene: TRBJ2-7
CDR3 DNA: TGTGCCAGCACCGACGGGACAGGGGGCCCTGAGCTCTACGAGCAGTACTTC
CDR3 protein: CASTDGTGGPELYEQYF

clone size: -
D gene: -
V gene: TRBV12-3/TRBV12-4
J gene: TRBJ1-1
CDR3 DNA: TGTGCCAGCAGTTTAGGCAGTGCGTACACTGAAGCTTTCTTT
CDR3 protein: CASSLGSAYTEAFF

clone size: few
D gene: TRBD2
V gene: TRBV2
J gene: TRBJ2-1
CDR3 DNA: TGTGCCAGCAGTGGGGTCGGACTAGCCTACAATGAGCAGTTCTTC
CDR3 protein: CASSGVGLAYNEQFF

clone size: many
D gene: -
V gene: TRBV5-1
J gene: TRBJ2-2
CDR3 DNA: TGCGCCAGCAGCTTGGAGGGGGGAAGCACCGGGGAGCTGTTTTTT
CDR3 protein: CASSLEGGSTGELFF

clone size: -
D gene: TRBD1
V gene: TRBV6-5
J gene: TRBJ1-1
CDR3 DNA: TGTGCCAGCAGCCGACAGGGAGGGACTTTCTTT
CDR3 protein: CASSRQGGTFF

clone size: -
D gene: -
V gene: TRBV15
J gene: TRBJ1-2
CDR3 DNA: TGTGCCACCAGCAGAGAGACAACTAACTATGGCTACACCTTC
CDR3 protein: CATSRETTNYGYTF

clone size: few
D gene: TRBD2
V gene: TRBV5-1
J gene: TRBJ2-7
CDR3 DNA: TGCGCCAGCAAGCCTAGCGGGGGGTTAATCTACGAGCAGTACTTC
CDR3 protein: CASKPSGGLIYEQYF

clone size: few
D gene: -
V gene: TRBV20-1
J gene: TRBJ2-7
CDR3 DNA: TGCAGTGCTAGATTCGGACCTTACTACGAGCAGTACTTC
CDR3 protein: CSARFGPYYEQYF

clone size: many
D gene: -
V gene: TRBV12-3/TRBV12-4
J gene: TRBJ2-3
CDR3 DNA: TGTGCCAGCAGTTCTTACAGGGCAGATACGCAGTATTTT
CDR3 protein: CASSSYRADTQYF

clone size: -
D gene: -
V gene: TRBV20-1
J gene: TRBJ1-1
CDR3 DNA: TGCAGTGCTAGTTCCGTAACCTCCACTGAAGCTTTCTTT
CDR3 protein: CSASSVTSTEAFF

clone size: -
D gene: -
V gene: TRBV12-3/TRBV12-4
J gene: TRBJ1-4
CDR3 DNA: TGTGCCAGCAGCGGGGGCGCCCTAACCTTTAATGAAAAACTGTTTTTT
CDR3 protein: CASSGGALTFNEKLFF

clone size: -
D gene: -
V gene: TRBV5-1
J gene: TRBJ1-5
CDR3 DNA: TGCGCCAGCAGCTTGGGGGACGGGGACAATCAGCCCCAGCATTTT
CDR3 protein: CASSLGDGDNQPQHF

clone size: -
D gene: TRBD2
V gene: TRBV28
J gene: TRBJ2-1
CDR3 DNA: TGTGCCAGCAGTTCGATGCCGGGACTAGCGGGAGGGGTTTACAATGAGCAGTTCTTC
CDR3 protein: CASSSMPGLAGGVYNEQFF

clone size: -
D gene: TRBD2
V gene: TRBV12-3/TRBV12-4
J gene: TRBJ2-1
CDR3 DNA: TGTGCCTGCATCGACCCGTCCCCGCTACTAGCGGGAAAGGAATATGAGCAGTTCTTC
CDR3 protein: CACIDPSPLLAGKEYEQFF

clone size: few
D gene: -
V gene: TRBV10-1
J gene: TRBJ2-5
CDR3 DNA: TGCGCCAGCAGTGAGTCAGGATTTGCAGGGACCCAGTACTTC
CDR3 protein: CASSESGFAGTQYF

clone size: few
D gene: -
V gene: TRBV19
J gene: TRBJ1-5
CDR3 DNA: TGTGCCAGTAGTATAGGCCCTAGGAGATATAGCAATCAGCCCCAGCATTTT
CDR3 protein: CASSIGPRRYSNQPQHF

clone size: few
D gene: TRBD2
V gene: TRBV7-2
J gene: TRBJ2-7
CDR3 DNA: TGTGCCAGCTCTTTAGCGGGGGGACACATCTACGAGCAGTACTTC
CDR3 protein: CASSLAGGHIYEQYF

clone size: few
D gene: -
V gene: TRBV18
J gene: TRBJ2-2
CDR3 DNA: TGTGCCAGCTCGGACTCCTCCAGGAACACCGGGGAGCTGTTTTTT
CDR3 protein: CASSDSSRNTGELFF

clone size: few
D gene: -
V gene: TRBV20-1
J gene: TRBJ2-3
CDR3 DNA: TGCAGTGCTAGAGAGGTTGGGTCTGCAGATACGCAGTATTTT
CDR3 protein: CSAREVGSADTQYF

clone size: -
D gene: -
V gene: TRBV4-1
J gene: TRBJ1-6
CDR3 DNA: TGCGCCAGCAGCAAGACAGGTAGCCCTAATTCACCCCTCCACTTT
CDR3 protein: CASSKTGSPNSPLHF

clone size: -
D gene: TRBD1
V gene: TRBV18
J gene: TRBJ2-1
CDR3 DNA: TGTGCCAGCTCTGACCACTGGGACAGGGGGACCAATGAGCAGTTCTTC
CDR3 protein: CASSDHWDRGTNEQFF

clone size: -
D gene: TRBD2
V gene: TRBV10-1
J gene: TRBJ2-5
CDR3 DNA: TGCGCCAGCGGGACTAGTGGGGAGACCCAGTACTTC
CDR3 protein: CASGTSGETQYF

clone size: few
D gene: -
V gene: TRBV2
J gene: TRBJ2-7
CDR3 DNA: TGTGCCAGCAGTGAAGAAGGTTGGGCAGGCTCCTACGAGCAGTACTTC
CDR3 protein: CASSEEGWAGSYEQYF

clone size: few
D gene: -
V gene: TRBV6-1
J gene: TRBJ1-2
CDR3 DNA: TGTGCCAGCAGTAGGCCGCGGACGGCCTATGGCTACACCTTC
CDR3 protein: CASSRPRTAYGYTF

clone size: -
D gene: TRBD1
V gene: TRBV20-1
J gene: TRBJ2-3
CDR3 DNA: TGCAGTGCTCCCCCTAATGGGGACAGGGAGGGGTATTTT
CDR3 protein: CSAPPNGDREGYF